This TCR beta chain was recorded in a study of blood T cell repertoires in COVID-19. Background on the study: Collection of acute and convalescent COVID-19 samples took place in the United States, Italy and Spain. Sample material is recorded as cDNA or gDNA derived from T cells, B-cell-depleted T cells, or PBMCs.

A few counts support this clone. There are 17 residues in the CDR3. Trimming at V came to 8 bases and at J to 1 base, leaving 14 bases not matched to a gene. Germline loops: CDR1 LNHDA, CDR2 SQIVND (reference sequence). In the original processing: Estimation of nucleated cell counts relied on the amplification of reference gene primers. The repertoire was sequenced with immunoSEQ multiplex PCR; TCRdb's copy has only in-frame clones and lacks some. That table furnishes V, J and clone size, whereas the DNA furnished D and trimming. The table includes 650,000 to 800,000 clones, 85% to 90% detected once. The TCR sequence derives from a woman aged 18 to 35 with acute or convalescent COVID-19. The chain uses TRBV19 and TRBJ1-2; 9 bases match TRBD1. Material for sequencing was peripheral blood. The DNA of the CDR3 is TGTGCCAGTCAACATTGGACAGGGGCGAACCTTAACTATGGCTACACCTTC. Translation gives CASQHWTGANLNYGYTF.